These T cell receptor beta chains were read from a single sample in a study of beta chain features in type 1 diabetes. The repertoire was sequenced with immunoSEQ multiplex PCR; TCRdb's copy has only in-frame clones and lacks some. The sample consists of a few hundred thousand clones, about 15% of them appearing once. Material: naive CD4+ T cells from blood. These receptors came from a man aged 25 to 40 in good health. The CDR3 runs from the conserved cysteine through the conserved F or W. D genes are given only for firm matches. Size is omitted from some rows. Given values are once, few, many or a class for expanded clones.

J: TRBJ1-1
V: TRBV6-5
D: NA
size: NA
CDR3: CASSQGTEAFF
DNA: TGTGCCAGCAGCCAGGGTACTGAAGCTTTCTTT

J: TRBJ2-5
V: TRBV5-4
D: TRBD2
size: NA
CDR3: CASSMWTRGETQYF
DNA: TGTGCCAGCAGCATGTGGACTAGGGGTGAGACCCAGTACTTC

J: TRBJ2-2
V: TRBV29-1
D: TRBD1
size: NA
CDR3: CSATPFAGTGDAGELFF
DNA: TGCAGCGCTACACCCTTCGCCGGGACAGGAGACGCCGGGGAGCTGTTTTTT

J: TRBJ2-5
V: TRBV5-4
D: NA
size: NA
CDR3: CASSFFEGEETQYF
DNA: TGTGCCAGCAGCTTCTTCGAGGGGGAAGAGACCCAGTACTTC

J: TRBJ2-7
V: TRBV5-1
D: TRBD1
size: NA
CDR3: CASSLRPGGVVYEQYF
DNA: TGCGCCAGCAGCTTGAGGCCAGGGGGCGTTGTGTACGAGCAGTACTTC

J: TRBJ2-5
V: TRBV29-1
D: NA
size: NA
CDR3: CSGARGSETQYF
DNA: TGCAGTGGGGCAAGGGGCTCGGAGACCCAGTACTTC

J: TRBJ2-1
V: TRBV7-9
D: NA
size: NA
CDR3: CASSGDAYNEQFF
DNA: TGTGCCAGCAGCGGTGACGCCTACAATGAGCAGTTCTTC

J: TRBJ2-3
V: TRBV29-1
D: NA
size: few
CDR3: CSVVTGTDTQYF
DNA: TGCAGCGTTGTGACAGGCACAGATACGCAGTATTTT

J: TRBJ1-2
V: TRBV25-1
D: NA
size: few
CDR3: CASTREGDGYTF
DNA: TGTGCCAGCACCAGGGAAGGGGATGGCTACACCTTC

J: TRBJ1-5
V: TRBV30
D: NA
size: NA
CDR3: CAWSPGDQPQHF
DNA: TGTGCCTGGAGTCCAGGGGATCAGCCCCAGCATTTT

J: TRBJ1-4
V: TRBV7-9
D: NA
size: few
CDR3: CASSLEVEKLFF
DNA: TGTGCCAGCAGCTTAGAAGTTGAAAAACTGTTTTTT

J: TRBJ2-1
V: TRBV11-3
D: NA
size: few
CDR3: CASSLVIGLNEQFF
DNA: TGTGCCAGCAGCTTAGTTATCGGGTTGAATGAGCAGTTCTTC

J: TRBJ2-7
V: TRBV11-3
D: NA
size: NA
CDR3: CASSLTESYEQYF
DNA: TGTGCCAGCAGCTTAACAGAGTCCTACGAGCAGTACTTC

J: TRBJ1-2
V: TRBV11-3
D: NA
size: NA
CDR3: CASSHQPQGDSYGYTF
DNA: TGTGCCAGCAGTCACCAGCCGCAGGGAGACAGCTATGGCTACACCTTC

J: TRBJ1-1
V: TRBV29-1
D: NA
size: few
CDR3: CSVGPGTQNTEAFF
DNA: TGCAGCGTTGGTCCCGGGACACAGAACACTGAAGCTTTCTTT

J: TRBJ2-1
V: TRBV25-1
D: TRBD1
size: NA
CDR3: CASSEPGQGRNEQFF
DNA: TGTGCCAGCAGTGAACCGGGACAGGGTCGGAATGAGCAGTTCTTC

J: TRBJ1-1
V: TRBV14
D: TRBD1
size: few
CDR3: CATKQGLNTEAFF
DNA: TGTGCCACCAAACAGGGGTTGAACACTGAAGCTTTCTTT

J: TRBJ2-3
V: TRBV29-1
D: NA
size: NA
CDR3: CSVEVRGAPDTQYF
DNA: TGCAGCGTTGAGGTCAGGGGGGCCCCAGATACGCAGTATTTT

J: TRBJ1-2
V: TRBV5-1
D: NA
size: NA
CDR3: CASSPTRGYGYTF
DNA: TGCGCCAGCAGCCCCACCCGGGGATACGGCTACACCTTC

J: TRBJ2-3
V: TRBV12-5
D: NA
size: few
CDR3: CASGPPRGPTPDTQYF
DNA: TGTGCTAGTGGTCCCCCGCGGGGGCCCACACCAGATACGCAGTATTTT

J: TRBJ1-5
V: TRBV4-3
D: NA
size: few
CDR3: CASSQEAQAYQPQHF
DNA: TGCGCCAGCAGCCAAGAAGCACAGGCCTATCAGCCCCAGCATTTT

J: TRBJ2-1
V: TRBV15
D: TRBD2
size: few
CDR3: CATSRRSGRGNEQFF
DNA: TGTGCCACCAGCAGACGTAGCGGGAGGGGCAATGAGCAGTTCTTC

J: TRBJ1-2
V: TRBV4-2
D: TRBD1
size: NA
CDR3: CASSQALGQGYGYTF
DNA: TGTGCCAGCAGCCAAGCACTGGGACAGGGTTATGGCTACACCTTC

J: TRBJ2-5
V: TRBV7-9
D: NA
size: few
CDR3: CASSPGASGIKETQYF
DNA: TGTGCCAGCAGCCCGGGGGCTAGCGGAATAAAAGAGACCCAGTACTTC

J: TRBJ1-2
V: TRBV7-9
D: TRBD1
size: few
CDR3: CASSPEGQGGYGYTF
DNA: TGTGCCAGCAGCCCGGAGGGACAGGGAGGCTATGGCTACACCTTC

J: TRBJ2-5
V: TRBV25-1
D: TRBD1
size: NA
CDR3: CASSEWVTGFGETQYF
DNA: TGTGCCAGCAGTGAATGGGTGACAGGGTTCGGGGAGACCCAGTACTTC

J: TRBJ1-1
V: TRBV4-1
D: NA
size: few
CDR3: CASSQKASNTEAFF
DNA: TGCGCCAGCAGCCAAAAAGCATCGAACACTGAAGCTTTCTTT

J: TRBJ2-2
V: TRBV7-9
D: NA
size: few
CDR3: CASSGGLSGELFF
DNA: TGTGCCAGCAGCGGGGGTTTATCCGGGGAGCTGTTTTTT

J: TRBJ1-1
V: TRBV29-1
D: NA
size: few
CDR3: CSVEDLPGENPEAFF
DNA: TGCAGCGTTGAAGATCTTCCCGGGGAGAATCCTGAAGCTTTCTTT

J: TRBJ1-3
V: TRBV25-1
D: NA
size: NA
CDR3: CASSRGNTIYF
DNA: TGTGCCAGCAGTCGGGGAAACACCATATATTTT

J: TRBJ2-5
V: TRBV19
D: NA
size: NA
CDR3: CASSIGTIQETQYF
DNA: TGTGCCAGTAGTATCGGGACAATCCAAGAGACCCAGTACTTC

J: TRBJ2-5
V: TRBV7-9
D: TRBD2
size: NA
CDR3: CASSHELAGVGQETQYF
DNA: TGTGCCAGCAGCCATGAACTAGCGGGAGTTGGGCAAGAGACCCAGTACTTC

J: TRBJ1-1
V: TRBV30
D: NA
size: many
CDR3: CAWSAGKAFF
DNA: TGTGCCTGGAGTGCTGGGAAAGCTTTCTTT

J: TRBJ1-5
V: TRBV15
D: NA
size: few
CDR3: CATSRVQGELQPQHF
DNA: TGTGCCACCAGCAGGGTACAGGGAGAGCTTCAGCCCCAGCATTTT

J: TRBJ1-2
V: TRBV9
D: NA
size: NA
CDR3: CASSVEGMSQDGYTF
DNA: TGTGCCAGCAGCGTAGAGGGCATGTCGCAGGATGGCTACACCTTC

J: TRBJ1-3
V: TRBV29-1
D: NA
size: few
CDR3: CSVEDLGFGNTIYF
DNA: TGCAGCGTTGAAGATTTGGGTTTTGGAAACACCATATATTTT

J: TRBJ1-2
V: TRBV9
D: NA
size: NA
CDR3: CASSVEGRYYGYTF
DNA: TGTGCCAGCAGCGTAGAAGGCCGTTACTATGGCTACACCTTC

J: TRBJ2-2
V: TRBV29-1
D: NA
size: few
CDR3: CSVMGENTGELFF
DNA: TGCAGCGTTATGGGGGAAAACACCGGGGAGCTGTTTTTT

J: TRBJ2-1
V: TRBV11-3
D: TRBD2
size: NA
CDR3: CASRTTSGVSYNEQFF
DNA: TGTGCCAGCAGAACTACTAGCGGGGTATCCTACAATGAGCAGTTCTTC

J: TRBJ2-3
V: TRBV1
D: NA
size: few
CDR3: CTSSQGVEDTQYF
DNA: TGCACCAGCAGCCAGGGGGTTGAGGATACGCAGTATTTT

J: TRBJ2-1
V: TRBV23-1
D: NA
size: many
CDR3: CASSPHEQFF
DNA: TGCGCCAGCAGTCCTCATGAGCAGTTCTTC

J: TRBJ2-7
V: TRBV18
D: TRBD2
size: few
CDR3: CASSQSGGYEQYF
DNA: TGTGCCAGCTCCCAGAGCGGGGGTTACGAGCAGTACTTC

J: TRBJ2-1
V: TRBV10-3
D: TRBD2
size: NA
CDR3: CAIRLAGDNEQFF
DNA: TGTGCCATTCGCCTAGCGGGGGACAATGAGCAGTTCTTC